What follows are 30 T cell receptor beta chains derived from one specimen sequenced in a study of PD-1 blockade in classical Hodgkin lymphoma. Indicated time point: cycle 4 day 1 (C4D1), after 5 to 7 weeks of nivolumab. Every patient experienced relapse after autologous stem cell transplantation, and brentuximab vedotin exposure varied. Generated by immunoSEQ multiplex PCR, the TCRdb table keeps only in-frame clones and is missing some. The table lists about 46,000 clones, around four fifths of them singletons, with roughly 12% in the top ten. Sequencing used peripheral blood mononuclear cells (PBMCs), obtained before the fourth cycle of nivolumab. The source of these receptors is a human donor with classical Hodgkin lymphoma.

The chain carries TRBV2 and TRBJ2-6; TRBD2 matches at 7 bases. Germline assignment: CDR1 SNHLY and CDR2 FYNNEI. This CDR3 region has 18 residues. Trimming at V came to 6 bases and at J to 0 bases, leaving 11 bases not matched to a gene. Here the CDR3 DNA reads TGTGCCAGCAGCCAACTACCGGGACTACCCTCTGGGGCCAACGTCCTGACTTTC. This sequence encodes CASSQLPGLPSGANVLTF.

This chain connects TRBV18 to TRBJ2-3; D is possibly TRBD1 (6 bases). There are 13 residues in the CDR3. The germline gives CDR1 KGHSH, CDR2 LQKENI. V shed 6 bases and J shed 4 bases, with 11 bases lying between them. CDR3 sequence (DNA): TGTGCCAGCTCGCAGGGGATCGCAGATACGCAGTATTTT. Translation gives CASSQGIADTQYF.

The J gene is TRBJ2-7, the V gene TRBV6-1, with a possible D match to TRBD2 (6 bases). CDR3 length equals 14 residues. Germline V CDR1 and CDR2: MNHNS, SASEGT. Trimming left V 8 bases short and J 5 bases short, with 19 bases between. The chain's CDR3 is CASGGRQGRDEQYF. CDR3 DNA: TGTGCCAGCGGTGGGAGGCAGGGCCGAGACGAGCAGTACTTC.

CDR3 in amino acids: CASSPGGWTEAFF. In nucleotides, the CDR3 is TGTGCCAGCAGCCCGGGTGGCTGGACTGAAGCTTTCTTT. This chain joins TRBV5-6 and TRBJ1-1; D is ambiguous. CDR3 length equals 13 residues. CDR1 is SGHDT, CDR2 YYEEEE, per germline. Between the trimmed V and J ends, which lost 4 bases and 5 bases, there was a span of 12 bases.

This chain links TRBV11-2 with TRBJ1-2; D is unresolved. The CDR3 loop spans 14 amino acids. Trimming shortened V by 2 bases and J by 4 bases, and 11 bases separated the two germline ends. From germline, CDR1 is SGHAT and CDR2 FQNNGV. CDR3 protein: CASSLSSNLYGYTF. Here the CDR3 DNA reads TGTGCCAGCAGCTTATCTTCAAATCTCTATGGCTACACCTTC. Using reference TRBV11-2 and TRBJ1-2 for the parts outside the CDR3, the full variable domain is EAGVAQSPRYKIIEKRQSVAFWCNPISGHATLYWYQQILGQGPKLLIQFQNNGVVDDSQLPKDRFSAERLKGVDSTLKIQPAKLEDSAVYLCASSLSSNLYGYTFGSGTRLTVV.

This clone was picked up a small number of times. The chain couples TRBV7-2 to TRBJ1-2; D not certain. CDR3 size: 14 residues. The V end was cut by 5 bases, the J end by 6 bases, with 16 bases between. The V gene's germline CDR1 is SGHTA and CDR2 FQGNSA. The CDR3, as DNA: TGTGCCAGCAGCCTCATATCGACACTAGATGGCTACACCTTC. It codes for CASSLISTLDGYTF.

The chain joins TRBV10-2 to TRBJ2-7; 10 positions agree with TRBD1. The V and J ends lost 7 bases and 5 bases, in that order; junction bases with no gene match: 2. CDR3 length equals 12 residues. CDR1 and CDR2 (germline): WSHSY, SAAADI. Here the CDR3 reads CASMGTGDEQYF. The CDR3 DNA reads as TGCGCCAGCATGGGGACAGGGGACGAGCAGTACTTC.

This clone was counted a single time. This chain connects TRBV4-1 to TRBJ2-5; 9 bases map to TRBD2. The CDR3 extends over 16 amino acids. The trim removed 4 bases at V and 5 bases at J, leaving 11 bases unmatched. The germline CDR1 and CDR2 sequences are MGHRA and YSYEKL. The CDR3: CASSLRGSGSRETQYF. The CDR3 coding sequence is TGCGCCAGCAGCCTCCGGGGTAGCGGGAGTAGGGAGACCCAGTACTTC.

The chain combines TRBV6-6 with TRBJ1-5; D unresolved. The CDR3 is 14 amino acids. Trimming removed 5 bases at V and 2 bases at J, with 10 bases between. Germline V lookup: CDR1 MNHNY, CDR2 SVGAGI (reference sequence). CDR3 protein: CASSLFGGNQPQHF. The CDR3 DNA reads TGTGCCAGCAGTCTCTTCGGCGGCAATCAGCCCCAGCATTTT.

This clone was seen a handful of times. This chain links TRBV6-5 with TRBJ1-5; D perhaps matches TRBD1 (6 bases). Looked up from germline, CDR1 is MNHEY and CDR2 is SVGAGI. Deletions cut 6 bases from V and 4 bases from J, with 10 bases between. The CDR3 has 13 residues. The CDR3 DNA reads TGTGCCAGCAGCCGTCAGGGGAATCAGCCCCAGCATTTT. Translated, it gives CASSRQGNQPQHF.

V gene TRBV7-8 combines with J gene TRBJ2-6, with 8 bases fitting TRBD1. V was pared by 6 bases and J by 0 bases, with 19 bases of the junction left unmatched. Looked up from germline, CDR1 is SGHVS and CDR2 is FQNEAQ. CDR3 length equals 21 residues. The chain's CDR3 is CASRNPGQGAKGFSGANVLTF. DNA for the CDR3: TGTGCCAGCAGGAACCCAGGGCAGGGGGCGAAAGGGTTCTCTGGGGCCAACGTCCTGACTTTC. Complete variable domain (other parts from reference TRBV7-8 and TRBJ2-6): GAGVSQSPRYKVAKRGQDVALRCDPISGHVSLFWYQQALGQGPEFLTYFQNEAQLDKSGLPSDRFFAERPEGSVSTLKIQRTQQEDSAVYLCASRNPGQGAKGFSGANVLTFGAGSRLTVL.

This chain connects TRBV29-1 to TRBJ2-3; TRBD2 aligns across 10 bases. Germline values: CDR1 SQVTM, CDR2 ANQGSEA. The CDR3 runs 13 residues. The V gene end was trimmed by 6 bases and the J gene end by 9 bases; junction bases not matched to a gene: 9. CDR3 region: CSVLDPSGSTQYF. In DNA, the CDR3 is TGCAGCGTCCTCGATCCTAGCGGGAGCACGCAGTATTTT.

This clone has more than one count but fewer than ten. This chain links TRBV5-1 with TRBJ2-3; 10 nucleotides line up with TRBD2. CDR1 is SGHRS and CDR2 is YFSETQ in the germline V gene. This CDR3 spans 16 amino acids. The trim removed 0 bases at V and 2 bases at J, leaving 3 bases unmatched. The CDR3 loop is CASSLGLAGYTDTQYF. CDR3 in DNA: TGCGCCAGCAGCTTGGGACTAGCGGGCTACACAGATACGCAGTATTTT.

V usage is TRBV9 and J usage is TRBJ2-7; 8 bases are a match to TRBD1. Germline CDR1 is SGDLS and CDR2 is YYNGEE. With 3 bases clipped from V and 6 bases from J, the junction kept 8 bases outside the gene matches. The CDR3 runs 14 residues. The CDR3 protein is CASSAGGGLSEQYF. CDR3 sequence (DNA): TGTGCCAGCAGCGCAGGGGGCGGTCTGTCCGAGCAGTACTTC.

V usage is TRBV2 and J usage is TRBJ2-7; TRBD1 might be the D (6 bases). V lost 6 bases to trimming and J lost 3 bases, with 15 bases between them. CDR1 and CDR2 from the germline V gene are SNHLY and FYNNEI. There are 14 residues in the CDR3. This CDR3 is CASRRRQEIYEQYF. The CDR3 DNA reads as TGTGCCAGCAGACGTAGACAGGAGATCTACGAGCAGTACTTC.

The V call is TRBV2, the J call TRBJ1-4; D might be TRBD1 (6 bases). CDR3 length: 14 amino acids. The V end lost 1 base, the J end lost 9 bases, and 12 bases lay between the germline ends. Germline CDR1 and CDR2: SNHLY and FYNNEI. This CDR3 is CASSEVGDNKKLFF. In DNA form, the CDR3 reads TGTGCCAGCAGTGAAGTCGGGGACAACAAAAAACTGTTTTTT.

The rearrangement joins TRBV4-1 to TRBJ2-5; TRBD2 matches 10 bases. This CDR3 spans 16 amino acids. With V trimmed by 3 bases and J by 4 bases, 8 bases remained unmatched. Germline values: CDR1 MGHRA, CDR2 YSYEKL. CDR3 bases: TGCGCCAGCAGCCAGGCTCGACGACTAGCGGGAGAGACCCAGTACTTC. Translation gives CASSQARRLAGETQYF.

The chain is built from TRBV7-2 and TRBJ1-5; TRBD1 agrees at 9 bases. With 5 bases clipped from V and 2 bases from J, the junction kept 10 bases outside the gene matches. This CDR3 has 17 residues. Germline V gene data show CDR1 as SGHTA and CDR2 as FQGNSA. CDR3 sequence (DNA): TGTGCCAGCAGCATGTCCCGGGACAGGGTAGGCAATCAGCCCCAGCATTTT. Translation: CASSMSRDRVGNQPQHF.

The chain has TRBV11-3 and TRBJ2-2; D is unclear. Between the trimmed V and J ends, which lost 5 bases and 5 bases, there was a span of 12 bases. The CDR3 spans 14 residues. The V gene's germline CDR1 is SGHNT and CDR2 YENEEA. CDR3 protein: CASSPKLLTGELFF. The CDR3 DNA is TGTGCCAGCAGCCCAAAGTTATTAACCGGGGAGCTGTTTTTT.

The V and J genes are TRBV7-2 and TRBJ2-6, with 8 bases fitting TRBD2. This CDR3 contains 16 residues. Germline CDR1 and CDR2: SGHTA and FQGNSA. The J segment lost 2 bases and the V segment lost 0 bases, leaving 0 bases of the junction unmatched. The CDR3 spells CASSLASGTGANVLTF. The DNA of the CDR3 is TGTGCCAGCAGCTTAGCTAGCGGGACTGGGGCCAACGTCCTGACTTTC.

The V gene is TRBV7-2, the J gene TRBJ1-6; 7 bases map to TRBD1. J was trimmed by 8 bases and V by 7 bases; bases with no gene match: 8. Germline values: CDR1 SGHTA, CDR2 FQGNSA. This CDR3 comprises 14 residues. The chain's CDR3 is CASNYRQGDSPLHF. Here the CDR3 DNA reads TGTGCCAGCAACTACAGGCAGGGGGATTCACCCCTCCACTTT. The whole variable domain, filled in from reference TRBV7-2 and TRBJ1-6, reads GAGVSQSPSNKVTEKGKDVELRCDPISGHTALYWYRQSLGQGLEFLIYFQGNSAPDKSGLPSDRFSAERTGGSVSTLTIQRTQQEDSAVYLCASNYRQGDSPLHFGNGTRLTVT.

The J gene is TRBJ2-2, the V gene TRBV7-8; 7 positions agree with TRBD2. Germline V gives CDR1 SGHVS, CDR2 FQNEAQ. The CDR3 contains 16 residues. The J segment lost 5 bases and the V segment lost 1 base, leaving 7 bases of the junction unmatched. The CDR3 loop is CASSLEGGRGTGELFF. As DNA, the CDR3 is TGTGCCAGCAGCTTAGAAGGCGGGAGAGGGACCGGGGAGCTGTTTTTT.

V usage is TRBV2 and J usage is TRBJ2-3; tentative D call: TRBD2 (6 bases). Per germline, CDR1 SNHLY and CDR2 FYNNEI. This CDR3 spans 16 amino acids. The germline V and J ends were trimmed by 2 bases and 4 bases, with 16 bases remaining between them. The CDR3 region has the DNA TGTGCCAGCAGTGAACCTTCGATCGGGAGTGCAGATACGCAGTATTTT. The encoded protein is CASSEPSIGSADTQYF.

The chain joins TRBV6-6 to TRBJ1-1; no definite D call. The CDR3 length is 15 residues. Looked up from germline, CDR1 is MNHNY and CDR2 is SVGAGI (reference sequence). V lost 0 bases and J 2 bases, leaving 10 bases between the germline ends. The CDR3 region has the DNA TGTGCCAGCAGTTACTCGTCGGTAATAAACACTGAAGCTTTCTTT. Translated, it gives CASSYSSVINTEAFF.

This clone was seen more than once but under ten times. The V gene is TRBV28, the J gene TRBJ1-4; the D gene is possibly TRBD1 (5 bases). Trimming cost V 8 bases and J 0 bases, with 13 bases left between them. The germline V gene has CDR1 MDHEN and CDR2 SYDVKM. This CDR3 is built from 15 residues. In nucleotides, the CDR3 is TGTGCCAGCCGGGGGACCTCAGCAACTAATGAAAAACTGTTTTTT. Protein sequence: CASRGTSATNEKLFF.

The chain couples TRBV7-9 to TRBJ1-4; a possible D gene is TRBD1 (6 bases). This CDR3 spans 14 amino acids. V was cut by 2 bases and J by 6 bases, with 10 bases left in between. The germline V gene encodes CDR1 SEHNR and CDR2 FQNEAQ (reference sequence). The CDR3 DNA follows: TGTGCCAGCAGCTTACAGGGGTCCCATGAAAAACTGTTTTTT. This encodes CASSLQGSHEKLFF.

This clone ranks as medium-sized. This chain joins TRBV28 and TRBJ2-7; tentatively, D is TRBD1 (5 bases). The V gene's germline CDR1 is MDHEN and CDR2 SYDVKM. CDR3 length equals 14 residues. The germline V and J ends were trimmed by 6 bases and 2 bases, with 14 bases remaining between them. DNA of the CDR3: TGTGCCAGCAGCTCAGGGTTCCTCACCTACGAGCAGTACTTC. Amino acid sequence: CASSSGFLTYEQYF.

The V call is TRBV28, the J call TRBJ2-4; D uncertain. The CDR3 is 14 amino acids. CDR1 is MDHEN and CDR2 is SYDVKM in the germline V gene. V gave up 2 bases and J gave up 0 bases, with 5 bases separating them. CDR3 residues: CASSLNLAKNIQYF. CDR3 in DNA: TGTGCCAGCAGTTTAAACTTAGCCAAAAACATTCAGTACTTC.

The rearrangement uses TRBV11-2 and TRBJ2-4; D unclear. With 1 base removed from V and 0 bases from J, the gap between germline ends came to 13 bases. The germline V gene encodes CDR1 SGHAT and CDR2 FQNNGV. The CDR3 length is 17 residues. CDR3 sequence (DNA): TGTGCCAGCAGCTTAGTCCGCGGACCACTAGCCAAAAACATTCAGTACTTC. Protein sequence: CASSLVRGPLAKNIQYF.

This clone showed up just once. The chain employs TRBV5-1 and TRBJ1-1, with TRBD1 as a possible D gene (6 bases). Trimming took off 3 bases at V and 5 bases at J, with 14 bases between the two ends. The CDR3 length is 14 residues. CDR1 is SGHRS, CDR2 YFSETQ, per germline. CDR3 in amino acids: CASSSGGRGTEAFF. The CDR3 DNA reads as TGCGCCAGCAGCTCGGGGGGGCGTGGGACTGAAGCTTTCTTT.